Presented here are 17 T cell receptor beta chains from one specimen sequenced in a study of blood T cell repertoires in COVID-19. The data were produced by immunoSEQ multiplex PCR, yet TCRdb's version contains in-frame clones alone and is incomplete. The sample lists some 88,000 clones; about 85% were seen once. Sequenced material: peripheral blood. Receptors were obtained from a man aged 60-69 years with acute or convalescent COVID-19.

J is TRBJ2-1 and V is TRBV6-2 or TRBV6-3; TRBD1 might be the D (6 bases). The germline CDR1 and CDR2 sequences are MNHEY and SVGEGT. V was clipped by 0 bases and J by 12 bases, with 27 bases between them. The CDR3 is 18 residues long. The CDR3: CASSYSVPKDSPRGGQFF. In DNA form, the CDR3 reads TGTGCCAGCAGTTACTCGGTGCCGAAGGACAGCCCACGGGGTGGGCAGTTCTTC.

The genes are TRBV4-3 and TRBJ2-3; tentative D call: TRBD2 (5 bases). Germline loops: CDR1 LGHNA, CDR2 YSLEER. V was pared by 0 bases and J by 1 base, with 11 bases between. The CDR3 consists of 16 residues. CDR3 DNA sequence: TGCGCCAGCAGCCAAGAACTAGACCCCCGCACAGATACGCAGTATTTT. Protein: CASSQELDPRTDTQYF.

The CDR3 DNA reads TGTGCCAGCACCTTCTCGACAGGGAGGTCACCCCTCCACTTT. Protein: CASTFSTGRSPLHF. The chain carries TRBV6-5 and TRBJ1-6; 7 bases are shared with TRBD1. V gave up 7 bases and J gave up 10 bases; unmatched junction bases: 10. Germline-derived CDR1 and CDR2 are MNHEY and SVGAGI. The CDR3 has 14 amino acids.

V usage is TRBV5-1 and J usage is TRBJ2-1, with 10 bases that match TRBD2. Germline assignment: CDR1 SGHRS and CDR2 YFSETQ. The CDR3 is 15 amino acids. V lost 4 bases and J lost 2; bases outside the gene matches: 3. CDR3 protein: CASSRTSGAYNEQFF. The DNA for the CDR3 is TGCGCCAGCAGCCGGACTAGCGGAGCCTACAATGAGCAGTTCTTC.

The chain carries TRBV5-1 and TRBJ2-2; maybe TRBD1 (6 bases). Germline lookup yields CDR1 SGHRS and CDR2 YFSETQ. CDR3 length equals 15 residues. Trimming cost V 4 bases and J 4 bases, with 14 bases left between them. The CDR3: CASSKDRSGTGELFF. The CDR3 nucleotides read TGCGCCAGCAGCAAAGACAGGTCAGGCACCGGGGAGCTGTTTTTT.

The V and J genes are TRBV30 and TRBJ2-7; TRBD1 matches at 9 bases. V lost 4 bases to trimming and J lost 4 bases; unmatched junction nucleotides: 11. This CDR3 contains 15 residues. Germline CDR1 and CDR2: GTSNPN and SVGIG (reference sequence). The DNA for the CDR3 is TGTGCCTGGAACTCCCTGGGACAGGGAAAATACGAGCAGTACTTC. Translating it yields CAWNSLGQGKYEQYF.

The chain is built from TRBV6-1 and TRBJ1-4, with D possibly TRBD1 on 5 matching bases. Per germline, CDR1 MNHNS and CDR2 SASEGT. This CDR3 contains 16 residues. Trimming took 2 bases from V and 8 from J, leaving 18 bases between them. The CDR3 coding sequence is TGTGCCAGCAGTGAAAACGTTTTGACCCCAGGGGAAAAACTGTTTTTT. It encodes CASSENVLTPGEKLFF.

This clone was counted between two and nine times. The J gene is TRBJ2-1, the V gene TRBV4-3; 7 nucleotides line up with TRBD1. The V gene's germline CDR1 is LGHNA and CDR2 YSLEER. J lost 10 bases, V lost 4 bases, and 4 bases had no gene match. CDR3 size: 12 residues. CDR3 loop: CASSRVQGEQFF. In DNA form, the CDR3 reads TGCGCCAGCAGCCGCGTACAGGGGGAGCAGTTCTTC.

This chain links TRBV5-1 with TRBJ2-1; 10 positions match TRBD2. The CDR3 extends over 15 amino acids. Per the germline V gene, CDR1 is SGHRS and CDR2 is YFSETQ. The junction had 1 base not matched to a gene; V was cut back by 4 bases and J by 0 bases. This CDR3 is CASSLAGVSYNEQFF. CDR3 DNA: TGCGCCAGCAGCCTAGCGGGAGTCTCCTACAATGAGCAGTTCTTC.

The rearrangement links TRBV4-1 to TRBJ2-1; 7 bases are shared with TRBD2. Germline loops: CDR1 MGHRA, CDR2 YSYEKL. The ends lost 4 bases at V and 6 bases at J; junction bases unmatched: 9. This CDR3 region has 15 residues. The CDR3 sequence is CASSLGGLEGNEQFF. CDR3 DNA: TGCGCCAGCAGCCTAGGAGGACTAGAAGGCAATGAGCAGTTCTTC.

This rearrangement joins TRBV5-8 to TRBJ1-1, with 8 bases aligning to TRBD1. Looked up from germline, CDR1 is SGHTS and CDR2 is YDEGEE. V trimming: 3 bases; J trimming: 1 base; junction bases outside the gene matches: 8. This CDR3 is 16 amino acids long. The DNA for the CDR3 is TGTGCCAGCAGCTCCCTGACAGGGGTCTCGAACACTGAAGCTTTCTTT. Residues: CASSSLTGVSNTEAFF. Full variable domain (rest looked up from reference TRBV5-8 and TRBJ1-1): EAGVTQSPTHLIKTRGQQATLRCSPISGHTSVYWYQQALGLGLQFLLWYDEGEERNRGNFPPRFSGRQFPNYSSELNVNALELEDSALYLCASSSLTGVSNTEAFFGQGTRLTVV.

The J gene is TRBJ1-4, the V gene TRBV27; TRBD1 aligns across 10 bases. This CDR3 contains 15 residues. Germline values: CDR1 MNHEY, CDR2 SMNVEV (reference sequence). V was clipped by 5 bases and J by 7 bases; unmatched bases: 7. The CDR3 region is CASSEGQGQGEKLFF. The DNA of the CDR3 is TGTGCCAGCAGTGAGGGACAGGGGCAGGGTGAAAAACTGTTTTTT. Using reference TRBV27 and TRBJ1-4 for the parts outside the CDR3, the full variable domain is EAQVTQNPRYLITVTGKKLTVTCSQNMNHEYMSWYRQDPGLGLRQIYYSMNVEVTDKGDVPEGYKVSRKEKRNFPLILESPSPNQTSLYFCASSEGQGQGEKLFFGSGTQLSVL.

CDR3 loop: CASSLGSGGDTQYF. CDR3 coding DNA: TGTGCCAGCAGCTTGGGTAGCGGGGGGGATACGCAGTATTTT. The genes are TRBV7-3 and TRBJ2-3; TRBD2 aligns across 10 bases. The ends lost 3 bases at V and 6 bases at J; junction bases unmatched: 3. CDR3 length equals 14 residues. CDR1 SGHTA and CDR2 FQGTGA come from the germline V gene.

The genes are TRBV7-2 and TRBJ1-2, with a possible D match to TRBD1 (5 bases). CDR1 and CDR2 (germline): SGHTA, FQGNSA. CDR3 size: 14 residues. The V and J ends lost 3 bases and 2 bases respectively, with 10 bases between them. CDR3 sequence (DNA): TGTGCCAGCAGCTTCGCGGGGGGAAACTATGGCTACACCTTC. This translates into CASSFAGGNYGYTF.

The chain uses TRBV7-3 and TRBJ2-1; 7 nucleotides align to TRBD1. Germline-derived CDR1 and CDR2 are SGHTA and FQGTGA. The V and J ends lost 5 bases and 3 bases, in that order; junction bases with no gene match: 7. CDR3 size: 15 residues. In DNA form, the CDR3 reads TGTGCCAGCAGCGCCGCCGGGACAGACTACAATGAGCAGTTCTTC. This encodes CASSAAGTDYNEQFF.

This clone appeared a single time. The CDR3 loop reads CASSNLGLTGGYTF. The CDR3 DNA reads TGTGCCAGTAGTAATCTAGGACTAACTGGTGGCTACACCTTC. The chain carries TRBV19 and TRBJ1-2; D call uncertain. In germline, CDR1 is LNHDA, CDR2 SQIVND (reference sequence). The CDR3 totals 14 residues. Trimming cost V 4 bases and J 7 bases, with 16 bases left between them.

This clone was seen only once. The rearrangement links TRBV7-2 to TRBJ2-3, with 15 positions matching TRBD2. Germline values: CDR1 SGHTA, CDR2 FQGNSA. The V segment lost 5 bases and the J segment 6 bases; nucleotides outside the gene matches: 15. The CDR3 totals 19 residues. Here the CDR3 reads CASSPGLAGGISPTDTQYF. The CDR3 nucleotides read TGTGCCAGCAGCCCAGGACTAGCGGGGGGGATATCCCCCACTGATACGCAGTATTTT. The full variable domain, in which reference TRBV7-2 and TRBJ2-3 provide the parts outside the CDR3, is GAGVSQSPSNKVTEKGKDVELRCDPISGHTALYWYRQSLGQGLEFLIYFQGNSAPDKSGLPSDRFSAERTGGSVSTLTIQRTQQEDSAVYLCASSPGLAGGISPTDTQYFGPGTRLTVL.